These 21 T cell receptor beta chains were sequenced from one sample in a study of shared clonotypes between healthy human individuals. Here immunoSEQ multiplex PCR was the method, and the copy in TCRdb shows in-frame clones only, minus some. The data show around 510,000 clones, with around 96% seen just once and approximately 0.06% held by the top ten. The specimen was naive CD4+ T cells sorted from blood. Sample subset: CD45RA+ positively selected. These receptors originate from a woman in her 30s in good health.

The chain has TRBV10-1 and TRBJ2-2; the D gene is possibly TRBD2 (5 bases). CDR1 WNHNN and CDR2 SYGVQD come from the germline V gene (reference sequence). V was clipped by 3 bases and J by 5 bases, with 10 bases between them. The CDR3 is 14 residues long. The CDR3 spells CASSEGLETGELFF. CDR3 coding DNA: TGCGCCAGCAGTGAAGGACTGGAAACCGGGGAGCTGTTTTTT.

The chain has TRBV27 and TRBJ1-4; a possible D gene is TRBD1 (5 bases). The germline V gene encodes CDR1 MNHEY and CDR2 SMNVEV (reference sequence). Trimming shortened V by 7 bases and J by 4 bases, and 13 bases separated the two germline ends. The CDR3 extends over 14 amino acids. CDR3 nucleotides: TGTGCCAGCAAATTACTAGGGGATAATGAAAAACTGTTTTTT. Its translation is CASKLLGDNEKLFF.

The V call is TRBV5-1, the J call TRBJ1-1, with D unresolved. Trimming stripped 2 bases from V and 7 bases from J, with 15 bases between. Germline CDR1 is SGHRS and CDR2 is YFSETQ. The CDR3 covers 14 residues. The CDR3 here is CASSFGQEKGEAFF. In nucleotides, the CDR3 is TGCGCCAGCAGCTTTGGTCAGGAAAAGGGTGAAGCTTTCTTT.

The chain couples TRBV19 to TRBJ2-2; a weak D match, TRBD1 (6 bases). CDR1 is LNHDA and CDR2 is SQIVND in the germline V gene (reference sequence). V was clipped by 7 bases and J by 3 bases, with 18 bases between them. This CDR3 is built from 16 residues. CDR3 nucleotide sequence: TGTGCCAGTACACCTACCGGGACAAGCGACACCGGGGAGCTGTTTTTT. It codes for CASTPTGTSDTGELFF.

This clone showed up just once. This CDR3 is also generated by other DNA sequences in the sample. This chain joins TRBV28 and TRBJ2-7; 9 bases agree with TRBD1. V was clipped by 5 bases and J by 4 bases; unmatched bases: 6. From germline, CDR1 is MDHEN and CDR2 SYDVKM. The CDR3 is 14 residues long. The CDR3 protein is CASSPGQGAYEQYF. The CDR3 DNA follows: TGTGCCAGCAGTCCGGGACAGGGTGCTTACGAGCAGTACTTC.

The V and J genes are TRBV28 and TRBJ2-7, with D maybe TRBD2 (5 bases). The CDR3 extends over 13 amino acids. Germline-derived CDR1 and CDR2 are MDHEN and SYDVKM. The V and J ends lost 2 bases and 4 bases respectively, with 9 bases between them. The CDR3 region is CASSLPSRYEQYF. The DNA of the CDR3 is TGTGCCAGCAGTTTACCTAGCAGGTACGAGCAGTACTTC.

This sequence joins TRBV7-9 and TRBJ2-7; 9 nucleotides align to TRBD2. The trim removed 7 bases at V and 3 bases at J, leaving 7 bases unmatched. Germline loops: CDR1 SEHNR, CDR2 FQNEAQ (reference sequence). The CDR3 has 14 amino acids. DNA of the CDR3: TGTGCCAGCACCTTTAGCGGGAGACTCTACGAGCAGTACTTC. This codes for CASTFSGRLYEQYF. Full variable domain (outside the CDR3, taken from reference TRBV7-9 and TRBJ2-7): DTGVSQNPRHKITKRGQNVTFRCDPISEHNRLYWYRQTLGQGPEFLTYFQNEAQLEKSRLLSDRFSAERPKGSFSTLEIQRTEQGDSAMYLCASTFSGRLYEQYFGPGTRLTVT.

J is TRBJ2-5 and V is TRBV5-1, with 9 positions matching TRBD1. The length of the CDR3 is 15 residues. Germline V lookup: CDR1 SGHRS, CDR2 YFSETQ. After removal of 4 bases from V and 1 base from J, the junction contained 5 bases not matched to a gene. CDR3 nucleotides: TGCGCCAGCAGCCGAGGACAGGGGATCCAAGAGACCCAGTACTTC. As protein: CASSRGQGIQETQYF. The full variable domain, rest sourced from reference TRBV5-1 and TRBJ2-5, is KAGVTQTPRYLIKTRGQQVTLSCSPISGHRSVSWYQQTPGQGLQFLFEYFSETQRNKGNFPGRFSGRQFSNSRSEMNVSTLELGDSALYLCASSRGQGIQETQYFGPGTRLLVL.

The chain joins TRBV18 to TRBJ1-3; D is uncertain. V lost 0 bases to trimming and J lost 4 bases, with 10 bases between them. Germline V gene lookup returns CDR1 KGHSH and CDR2 LQKENI. The length of the CDR3 is 15 residues. The CDR3 DNA reads as TGTGCCAGCTCACCACCGTCGGTGGAAGGAAACACCATATATTTT. Translating it yields CASSPPSVEGNTIYF.

The V call is TRBV5-1, the J call TRBJ1-1; tentative D call: TRBD1 (6 bases). The germline gives CDR1 SGHRS, CDR2 YFSETQ. With 3 bases removed from V and 3 bases from J, the gap between germline ends came to 12 bases. There are 14 residues in the CDR3. The CDR3: CASSYNRADTEAFF. The CDR3 bases are TGCGCCAGCAGCTATAACAGGGCGGACACTGAAGCTTTCTTT.

Only one count was recorded for this clone. The same CDR3 also results from other DNA sequences found in this sample. The CDR3 DNA reads TGTGCCAGCAGCTTGGATCGGGGGTATGGCTACACCTTC. Protein product: CASSLDRGYGYTF. V is TRBV5-4 and J is TRBJ1-2; tentative D call: TRBD1 (5 bases). This CDR3 contains 13 residues. Trimming removed 0 bases from V and 5 bases from J, with 8 bases in between. From germline, CDR1 is SGHNT and CDR2 YYREEE (reference sequence).

The CDR3, as DNA: TGTGCCAGCAGCGTAGCGGGAGCGGACTCCTACAATGAGCAGTTCTTC. It encodes CASSVAGADSYNEQFF. The gene calls are TRBV9 and TRBJ2-1, with a tentative D call TRBD2 (6 bases). Trimming left V 0 bases short and J 0 bases short, with 10 bases between. CDR3 length: 16 amino acids. Germline V gives CDR1 SGDLS, CDR2 YYNGEE.

The chain uses TRBV11-2 and TRBJ2-1, with 9 bases matching TRBD2. V dropped 5 bases and J dropped 4; count of bases not matched to a gene: 9. Looked up from germline, CDR1 is SGHAT and CDR2 is FQNNGV. The CDR3 covers 16 residues. CDR3 coding DNA: TGTGCCAGCAGCCTCTATAGCGGGAGTGCGTACAATGAGCAGTTCTTC. Its translation is CASSLYSGSAYNEQFF.

This chain uses TRBV6-1 with TRBJ1-5, with D possibly being TRBD1 (5 bases). Looked up from germline, CDR1 is MNHNS and CDR2 is SASEGT. The V gene lost 6 bases and the J gene lost 0 bases, with 9 bases spanning the gap. CDR3 size: 14 residues. DNA for the CDR3: TGTGCCAGCAGCATAGGGGTTAGCAATCAGCCCCAGCATTTT. Protein product: CASSIGVSNQPQHF.

The rearrangement joins TRBV19 to TRBJ2-2; D gene unclear. Germline-derived CDR1 and CDR2 are LNHDA and SQIVND (reference sequence). Between the trimmed V and J ends, which lost 2 bases and 0 bases, there was a span of 7 bases. The CDR3 is 15 residues long. CDR3 bases: TGTGCCAGTAGTATATTCAGAACGAACACCGGGGAGCTGTTTTTT. Translating gives CASSIFRTNTGELFF.

The chain has TRBV4-1 and TRBJ2-1, with D perhaps TRBD1 (6 bases). CDR1 is MGHRA, CDR2 YSYEKL, per germline. The CDR3 has 17 residues. Trimming took 3 bases from V and 1 from J, leaving 16 bases between them. The CDR3: CASSHFLARGSYNEQFF. The CDR3 nucleotides read TGCGCCAGCAGCCATTTCCTGGCTAGGGGGTCCTACAATGAGCAGTTCTTC.

V and J are TRBV6-6 and TRBJ1-4; no clear D. Trimming took off 8 bases at V and 0 bases at J, with 13 bases between the two ends. CDR3 length: 15 amino acids. Germline V gene sequence: CDR1 MNHNY, CDR2 SVGAGI (reference sequence). Here the CDR3 reads CASRIGPPTNEKLFF. CDR3 nucleotide sequence: TGTGCCAGCCGGATAGGGCCGCCAACTAATGAAAAACTGTTTTTT.

The V call is TRBV4-1, the J call TRBJ2-1; no clear D gene. CDR3 length: 15 residues. V lost 1 base and J lost 0, with 7 bases in between. From germline, CDR1 is MGHRA and CDR2 YSYEKL. The CDR3 loop reads CASSQVPISYNEQFF. CDR3 DNA: TGCGCCAGCAGCCAAGTTCCCATCTCCTACAATGAGCAGTTCTTC.

This chain uses TRBV7-9 with TRBJ1-4; D remains unclear. The V end lost 4 bases, the J end lost 0 bases, and 9 bases lay between the germline ends. Germline assignment: CDR1 SEHNR and CDR2 FQNEAQ (reference sequence). The length of the CDR3 is 15 residues. The CDR3 loop reads CASSSVQSTNEKLFF. In nucleotides, the CDR3 is TGTGCCAGCAGCTCGGTCCAGTCAACTAATGAAAAACTGTTTTTT.

V and J are TRBV5-1 and TRBJ1-1; 7 positions match TRBD1. Germline-derived CDR1 and CDR2 are SGHRS and YFSETQ. The CDR3 length is 18 residues. With 4 bases clipped from V and 0 bases from J, the junction kept 15 bases outside the gene matches. The CDR3 reads CASSGPRGIFGLNTEAFF. The CDR3 bases are TGCGCCAGCAGCGGACCCAGGGGGATTTTTGGGCTGAACACTGAAGCTTTCTTT.

The chain joins TRBV2 to TRBJ2-7, with D possibly being TRBD2 (6 bases). This CDR3 has 13 residues. Trimming took 4 bases from V and 1 from J, leaving 8 bases between them. Per the germline V gene, CDR1 is SNHLY and CDR2 is FYNNEI. Written as DNA, the CDR3 is TGTGCCAGCAGTGTAGCGGTTTCCTACGAGCAGTACTTC. Translating gives CASSVAVSYEQYF. The entire variable domain, with the rest obtained from reference TRBV2 and TRBJ2-7, is as follows: EPEVTQTPSHQVTQMGQEVILRCVPISNHLYFYWYRQILGQKVEFLVSFYNNEISEKSEIFDDQFSVERPDGSNFTLKIRSTKLEDSAMYFCASSVAVSYEQYFGPGTRLTVT.